This section outlines one T cell receptor beta chain sequence together with its context. Antigen: not known. The sample comes from a study of CD8 T cells in ankylosing spondylitis. It was by quantitative 5'-RACE with molecular barcodes that TCR beta libraries were made. TCRdb analysed the 5' RACE reads with MiXCR anew, one entry per CDR3 protein. The sample lists about 69,000 distinct CDR3 sequences; roughly 5.3% were seen once. Study-level findings and limits: A subset of motif variants has previously been described in the synovial fluid and blood of reactive arthritis.

The sequence derives from a male donor with ankylosing spondylitis or in good health (not recorded which). The sample consisted of blood, either unsorted or a sorted T cell fraction (not recorded which).

The CDR3 reads CASSLGLAGGTGELFF. The CDR3 region has the DNA TGTGCCAGCAGCCTGGGACTAGCGGGAGGAACCGGGGAGCTGTTTTTT. The V and J genes are TRBV7-9 and TRBJ2-2, with 15 bases aligning to TRBD2. V lost 5 bases, J lost 5 bases, and 3 bases stayed unmatched. Per germline, CDR1 SEHNR and CDR2 FQNEAQ (reference sequence). The CDR3 contains 16 residues. Supplemented by reference TRBV7-9 and TRBJ2-2, the full variable domain reads DTGVSQNPRHKITKRGQNVTFRCDPISEHNRLYWYRQTLGQGPEFLTYFQNEAQLEKSRLLSDRFSAERPKGSFSTLEIQRTEQGDSAMYLCASSLGLAGGTGELFFGEGSRLTVL.